This T cell receptor (beta chain) was captured by sequencing in a study of shared clonotypes between healthy human individuals. Only in-frame clones appear in the TCRdb table, and some are missing; sequencing was by immunoSEQ multiplex PCR. The sample records about 2.1 million clones, just under 95% being singletons. The naive CD8 subset, CD45RO-negative cells positively selected for CCR7, excluded terminally differentiated effector memory CD45RA+ cells. The J segment lost 9 bases and the V segment lost 5 bases, leaving 2 bases of the junction unmatched. CDR3 size: 11 residues. CDR1 is SEHNR, CDR2 FQNEAQ, per germline (reference sequence).

The chain uses TRBV7-9 and TRBJ2-3; 7 positions match TRBD1. The origin of this receptor is a man aged 18-30 years in good health. Some clones in this sample may be carry-over from other donors' samples. Sequenced: naive CD8+ T cells from PBMCs. The CDR3 loop reads CASSEGATQYF. The CDR3 DNA is TGTGCCAGCAGCGAGGGGGCCACGCAGTATTTT.